The clone carrying this TCR beta chain was observed a handful of times. These data are taken from a study of response to subunit inactivated influenza vaccine. Looked up from germline, CDR1 is LNHNV and CDR2 is YYDKDF (reference sequence). This CDR3 contains 15 residues. Deletions cut 6 bases from V and 5 bases from J, with 19 bases between. From the RT-PCR reads, TCRdb called clonotypes with MiXCR, one entry per CDR3 protein. The data hold 430,000 or so distinct CDR3 sequences, with around 9.9% observed a single time. The receptor comes from a man in his fifties who received an inactivated influenza vaccine. The sample consisted of PBMCs from blood, taken roughly 46 days after vaccination. The chain carries TRBV15 and TRBJ2-5; perhaps TRBD2 as D (7 bases). In DNA form, the CDR3 reads TGTGCCACCAGAGGGGGTCAGCGGGATTTGGAGACCCAGTACTTC. Translation: CATRGGQRDLETQYF. Based on the CDR3 plus reference TRBV15 and TRBJ2-5, the full variable domain is DAMVIQNPRYQVTQFGKPVTLSCSQTLNHNVMYWYQQKSSQAPKLLFHYYDKDFNNEADTPDNFQSRRPNTSFCFLDIRSPGLGDTAMYLCATRGGQRDLETQYFGPGTRLLVL.